This T cell receptor (beta chain) is from a study of blood T cells in healthy people across ages. Overall study findings and caveats: Without sorted subsets, naive and antigen-experienced compartments could not be conclusively compared. As naive T cell percentage varied, TCR beta diversity correlated strongly with it. Diversity of TCR beta per million T cells declined in a roughly linear way with age.

The table lists this clonotype with a few counts. The antigen is unknown. Trimming removed 0 bases from V and 1 base from J, with 9 bases in between. This CDR3 spans 14 amino acids. The V gene's germline CDR1 is DFQATT and CDR2 SNEGSKA (reference sequence). Alongside a J-beta primer mix, a sample-barcoded 5' primer served in a second PCR lasting about 7 to 11 cycles. Each single sample gave us at least 2.5 million CDR3-containing paired-end reads. TCRdb reprocessed the 5' RACE reads via MiXCR and lists one record per CDR3 protein. The table lists 550,000 to 750,000 distinct CDR3 sequences, 20% to 25% of them singletons.

Sequenced: blood. The chain carries TRBV20-1 and TRBJ2-5; D is undetermined. This clonotype originated in a man in his 70s in good health. The CDR3 here is CSARDLEIQETQYF. CDR3 in DNA: TGCAGTGCTAGAGATTTAGAAATCCAAGAGACCCAGTACTTC.